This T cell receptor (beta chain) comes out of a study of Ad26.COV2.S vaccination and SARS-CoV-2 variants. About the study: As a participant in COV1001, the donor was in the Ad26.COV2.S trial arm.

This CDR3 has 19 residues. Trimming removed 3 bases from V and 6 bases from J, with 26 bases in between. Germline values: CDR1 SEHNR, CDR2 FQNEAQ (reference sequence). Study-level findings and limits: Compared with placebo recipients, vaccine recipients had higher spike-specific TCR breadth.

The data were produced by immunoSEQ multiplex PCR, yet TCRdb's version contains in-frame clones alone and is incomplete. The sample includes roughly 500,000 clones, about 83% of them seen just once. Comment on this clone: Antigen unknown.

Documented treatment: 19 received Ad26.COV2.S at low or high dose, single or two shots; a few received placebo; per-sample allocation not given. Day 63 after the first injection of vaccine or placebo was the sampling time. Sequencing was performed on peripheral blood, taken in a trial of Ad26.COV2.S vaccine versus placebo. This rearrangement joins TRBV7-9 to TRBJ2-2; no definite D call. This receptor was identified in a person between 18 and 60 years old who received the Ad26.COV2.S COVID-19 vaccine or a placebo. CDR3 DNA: TGTGCCAGCAGCTTTAAAAACCCAGCTGGAAGGTTCCTTCCCGGGGAGCTGTTTTTT. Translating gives CASSFKNPAGRFLPGELFF. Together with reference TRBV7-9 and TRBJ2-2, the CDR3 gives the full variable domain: DTGVSQNPRHKITKRGQNVTFRCDPISEHNRLYWYRQTLGQGPEFLTYFQNEAQLEKSRLLSDRFSAERPKGSFSTLEIQRTEQGDSAMYLCASSFKNPAGRFLPGELFFGEGSRLTVL.